This T cell receptor (beta chain) was profiled in a study of T-cell memory formation after mild COVID-19. Turning to the study itself: Clusters were largely donor specific.

Study observations and caveats: In second-wave clones peaking day 37, SARS-CoV-2 specificity remained unconfirmed. Contracting clones from day 15 to 85 had balanced CD4/CD8; later expanders favoured CD4+.

Sample barcodes and UMIs were carried by the TCR alpha and TCR beta cDNA libraries that 5'RACE generated with constant-segment primers. TCRdb ran MiXCR on the 5' RACE reads and lists one entry per CDR3 protein. The table records 290,000 or so distinct CDR3 sequences, approximately 19% of them present only once. This clonotype was found many times. What it binds is unknown. This clonotype was sampled from a man aged 18 to 30 who had mild COVID-19 (a few samples of this study predate the infection). Cell type and time point are not known. Sequenced input: PBMCs or a T cell subset sorted from them (not recorded which).

The DNA for the CDR3 is TGCGCCAGCAGCCAGTCCCCAGGGGGTGGTTTAGCAGATACGCAGTATTTT. Amino acid sequence: CASSQSPGGGLADTQYF. The chain couples TRBV4-3 to TRBJ2-3; 7 positions match TRBD1. The CDR3 has 17 amino acids. Unmatched junction bases numbered 13, after V lost 3 bases and J lost 4 bases. Germline V lookup: CDR1 LGHNA, CDR2 YSLEER.